This TCR beta chain was identified during a study of blood T cell repertoires in COVID-19. V lost 7 bases, J lost 0 bases, and 15 bases lay in between. Per the germline V gene, CDR1 is SQVTM and CDR2 is ANQGSEA. This CDR3 spans 14 amino acids. In the original processing: The assay estimated nucleated cells by amplifying reference gene primers. Profiling relied on immunoSEQ multiplex PCR, and the TCRdb table lists in-frame clones only, not all of them. V, J and clone size are taken as reported in that table, and D and trimming were inferred from the DNA itself. This table holds 100,000 to 150,000 clones, roughly nine tenths found once.

The chain joins TRBV29-1 to TRBJ1-2, with D possibly being TRBD1 (5 bases). The specimen was peripheral blood. The receptor comes from a woman aged 70-85 years with COVID-19, enrolled during active disease. DNA for the CDR3: TGCAGCGCTGGGGGGGGACTAGCTAACTATGGCTACACCTTC. This sequence encodes CSAGGGLANYGYTF.